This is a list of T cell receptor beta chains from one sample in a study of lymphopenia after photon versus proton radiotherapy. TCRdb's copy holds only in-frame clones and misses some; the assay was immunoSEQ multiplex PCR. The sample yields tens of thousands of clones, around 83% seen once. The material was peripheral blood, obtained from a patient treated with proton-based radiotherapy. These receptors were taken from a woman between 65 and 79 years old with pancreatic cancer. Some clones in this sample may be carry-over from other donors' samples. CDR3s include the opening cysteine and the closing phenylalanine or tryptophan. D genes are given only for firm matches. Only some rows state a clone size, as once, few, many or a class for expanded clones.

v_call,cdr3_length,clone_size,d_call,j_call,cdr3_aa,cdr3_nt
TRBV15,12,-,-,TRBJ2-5,CATSRTWETQYF,TGTGCCACCAGCAGAACCTGGGAGACCCAGTACTTC
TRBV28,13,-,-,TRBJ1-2,CASSFNPGPGYTF,TGTGCCAGCAGTTTTAATCCGGGGCCTGGCTACACCTTC
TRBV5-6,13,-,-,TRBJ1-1,CASSLARQGRSFF,TGTGCCAGCAGCTTGGCCCGGCAGGGGAGATCTTTCTTT
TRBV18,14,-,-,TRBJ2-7,CASSPQAVSYEQYF,TGTGCCAGCTCACCACAGGCAGTCTCCTACGAGCAGTACTTC
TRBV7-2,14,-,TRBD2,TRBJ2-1,CASSPKLAWNEQFF,TGTGCCAGCAGCCCCAAACTAGCGTGGAATGAGCAGTTCTTC
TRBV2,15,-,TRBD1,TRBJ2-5,CASSARQGSWETQYF,TGTGCCAGCAGTGCACGACAGGGAAGTTGGGAGACCCAGTACTTC
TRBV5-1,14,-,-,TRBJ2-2,CASSLAENTGELFF,TGCGCCAGCAGCTTGGCAGAGAACACCGGGGAGCTGTTTTTT
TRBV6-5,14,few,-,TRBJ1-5,CASRQANSNQPQHF,TGTGCCAGCAGGCAGGCCAATAGCAATCAGCCCCAGCATTTT
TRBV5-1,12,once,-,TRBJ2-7,CASRRDGYEQYF,TGCGCCAGCAGGAGGGACGGCTACGAGCAGTACTTC
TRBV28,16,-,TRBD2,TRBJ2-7,CASSLETSGSRNEQYF,TGTGCCAGCAGCCTAGAAACTAGCGGGAGCAGGAACGAGCAGTACTTC
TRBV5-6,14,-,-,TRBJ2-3,CASSFRGWTDTQYF,TGTGCCAGCAGCTTTAGGGGTTGGACAGATACGCAGTATTTT
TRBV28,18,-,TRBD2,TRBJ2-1,CASSLISRTSGRVDEQFF,TGTGCCAGTTCTCTTATCTCCCGGACTAGCGGGAGGGTGGATGAGCAGTTCTTC
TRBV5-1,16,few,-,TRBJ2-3,CASSLTTGLSTDTQYF,TGCGCCAGCAGCTTGACTACCGGACTTAGCACAGATACGCAGTATTTT
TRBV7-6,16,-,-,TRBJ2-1,CASSPRPGPTVNEQFF,TGTGCCAGCAGCCCGAGGCCAGGCCCGACGGTCAATGAGCAGTTCTTC
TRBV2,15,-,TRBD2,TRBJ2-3,CASSVPTSGTDTQYF,TGTGCCAGCAGTGTCCCGACTAGCGGCACAGATACGCAGTATTTT